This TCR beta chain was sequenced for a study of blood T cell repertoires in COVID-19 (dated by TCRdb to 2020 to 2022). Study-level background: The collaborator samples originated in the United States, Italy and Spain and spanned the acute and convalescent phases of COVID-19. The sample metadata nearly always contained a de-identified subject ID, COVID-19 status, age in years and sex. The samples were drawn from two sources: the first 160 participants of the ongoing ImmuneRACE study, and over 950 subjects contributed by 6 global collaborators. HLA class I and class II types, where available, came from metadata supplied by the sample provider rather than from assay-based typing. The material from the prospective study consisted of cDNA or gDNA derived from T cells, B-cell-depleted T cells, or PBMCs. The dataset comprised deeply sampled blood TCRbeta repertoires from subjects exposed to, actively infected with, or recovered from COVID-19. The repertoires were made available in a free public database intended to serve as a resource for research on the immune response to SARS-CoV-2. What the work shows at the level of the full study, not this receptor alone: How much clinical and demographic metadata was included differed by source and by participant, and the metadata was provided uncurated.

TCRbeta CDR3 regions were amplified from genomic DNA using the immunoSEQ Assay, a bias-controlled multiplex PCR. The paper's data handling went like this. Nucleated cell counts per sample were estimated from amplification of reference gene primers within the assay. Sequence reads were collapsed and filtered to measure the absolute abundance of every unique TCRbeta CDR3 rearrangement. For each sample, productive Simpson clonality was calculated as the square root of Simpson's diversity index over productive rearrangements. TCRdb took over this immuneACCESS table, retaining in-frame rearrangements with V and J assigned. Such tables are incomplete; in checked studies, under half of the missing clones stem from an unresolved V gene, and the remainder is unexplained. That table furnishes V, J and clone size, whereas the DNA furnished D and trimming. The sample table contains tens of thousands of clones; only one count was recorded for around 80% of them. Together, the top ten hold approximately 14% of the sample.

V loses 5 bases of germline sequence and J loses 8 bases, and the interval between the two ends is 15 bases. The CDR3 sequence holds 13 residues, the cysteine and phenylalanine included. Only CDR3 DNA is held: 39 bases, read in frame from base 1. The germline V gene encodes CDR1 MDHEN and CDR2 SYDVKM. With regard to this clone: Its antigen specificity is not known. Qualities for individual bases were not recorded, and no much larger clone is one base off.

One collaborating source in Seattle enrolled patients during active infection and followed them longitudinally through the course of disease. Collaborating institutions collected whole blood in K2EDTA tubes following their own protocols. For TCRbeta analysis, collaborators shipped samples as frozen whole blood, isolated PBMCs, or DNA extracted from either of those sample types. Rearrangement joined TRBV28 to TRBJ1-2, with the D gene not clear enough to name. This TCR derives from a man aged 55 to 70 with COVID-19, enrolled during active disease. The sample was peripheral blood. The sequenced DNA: TGTGCCAGCAGTCAGACTAGTGGGTCGGGCTACACCTTC. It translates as CASSQTSGSGYTF.